This T cell receptor (beta chain) was captured in a study of cytomegalovirus exposure and HLA in healthy donors. 60 Vbeta and 13 Jbeta primers were used in PCR. Repertoires were generated with immunoSEQ multiplex PCR, while TCRdb's copy carries only in-frame clones and drops some. The sample yields around 160,000 clones, 75% to 90% seen once. Germline V CDR1 and CDR2: LNHNV, YYDKDF (reference sequence). The CDR3 totals 13 residues. Trimming removed 0 bases from V and 4 bases from J, with 6 bases in between. The origin of this receptor is a human donor in good health. This chain links TRBV15 with TRBJ2-5, with D possibly TRBD1 on 5 matching bases. The sample consisted of PBMCs. The CDR3 sequence: CATSRDQGETQYF. The CDR3 DNA is TGTGCCACCAGCAGAGATCAGGGAGAGACCCAGTACTTC. Complete variable domain (other parts from reference TRBV15 and TRBJ2-5): DAMVIQNPRYQVTQFGKPVTLSCSQTLNHNVMYWYQQKSSQAPKLLFHYYDKDFNNEADTPDNFQSRRPNTSFCFLDIRSPGLGDTAMYLCATSRDQGETQYFGPGTRLLVL.